This T cell receptor (beta chain) was recorded in a study of blood T cells in healthy people across ages. Combining a sample-barcoded 5' primer with a J-beta primer mix, a second PCR ran for roughly 6 to 12 cycles. TCRdb recomputed calls from the 5' RACE reads with MiXCR, one row per CDR3 protein. The sample records approximately 800,000 distinct CDR3 sequences, 62% being singletons. CDR3 length: 13 residues. Germline CDR1 SQVTM, CDR2 ANQGSEA. Sequencing input: blood. The chain is built from TRBV29-1 and TRBJ2-5; tentative D call: TRBD1 (6 bases). Near its end, the DNA agrees better with TRBJ2-7, so the J call may be wrong. The receptor was derived from a man aged 25 to 40 in good health. The CDR3 sequence: CSAQGQTYHEQYF. The CDR3 DNA follows: TGCAGCGCCCAAGGACAGACATACCACGAGCAGTACTTC.